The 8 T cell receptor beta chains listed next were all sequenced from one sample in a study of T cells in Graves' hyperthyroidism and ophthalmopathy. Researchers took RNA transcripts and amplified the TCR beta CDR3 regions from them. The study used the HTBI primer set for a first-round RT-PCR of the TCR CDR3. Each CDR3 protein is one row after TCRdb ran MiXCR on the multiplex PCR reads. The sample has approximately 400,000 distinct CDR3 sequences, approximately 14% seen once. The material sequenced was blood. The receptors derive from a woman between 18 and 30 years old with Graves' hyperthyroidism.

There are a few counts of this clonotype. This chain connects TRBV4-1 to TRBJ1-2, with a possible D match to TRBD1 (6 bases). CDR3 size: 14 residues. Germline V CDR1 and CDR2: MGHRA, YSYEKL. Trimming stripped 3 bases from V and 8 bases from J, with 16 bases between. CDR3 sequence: CASSHLRTGGGYTF. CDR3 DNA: TGCGCCAGCAGCCACCTCAGGACGGGGGGCGGCTACACCTTC.

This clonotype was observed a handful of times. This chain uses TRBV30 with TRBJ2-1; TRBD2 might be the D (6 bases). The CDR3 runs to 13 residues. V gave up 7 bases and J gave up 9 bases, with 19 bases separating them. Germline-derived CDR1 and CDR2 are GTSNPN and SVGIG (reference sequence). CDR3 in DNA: TGTGCCTACCGGAGGGACCGCCGAGGTGAGCAGTTCTTC. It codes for CAYRRDRRGEQFF.

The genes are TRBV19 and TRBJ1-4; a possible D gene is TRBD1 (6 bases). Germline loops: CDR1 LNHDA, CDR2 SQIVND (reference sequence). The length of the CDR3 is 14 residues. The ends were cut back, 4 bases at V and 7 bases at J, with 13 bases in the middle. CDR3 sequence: CASSTQGGGEKLFF. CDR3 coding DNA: TGTGCCAGTAGTACACAGGGAGGGGGTGAAAAACTGTTTTTT.

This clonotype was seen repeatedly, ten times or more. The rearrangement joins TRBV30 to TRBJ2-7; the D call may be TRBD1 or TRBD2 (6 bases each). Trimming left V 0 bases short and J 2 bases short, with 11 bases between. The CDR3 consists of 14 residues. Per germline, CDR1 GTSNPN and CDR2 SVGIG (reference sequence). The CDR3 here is CAWSVHGGAYEQYF. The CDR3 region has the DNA TGTGCCTGGAGTGTACACGGGGGCGCCTACGAGCAGTACTTC.

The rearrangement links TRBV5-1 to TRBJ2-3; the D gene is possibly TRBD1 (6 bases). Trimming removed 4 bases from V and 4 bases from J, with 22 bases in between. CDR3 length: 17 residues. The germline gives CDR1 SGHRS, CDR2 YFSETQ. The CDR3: CASSALGAGVHPDTQYF. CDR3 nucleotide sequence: TGCGCCAGCAGCGCCCTCGGGGCAGGGGTACACCCAGATACGCAGTATTTT.

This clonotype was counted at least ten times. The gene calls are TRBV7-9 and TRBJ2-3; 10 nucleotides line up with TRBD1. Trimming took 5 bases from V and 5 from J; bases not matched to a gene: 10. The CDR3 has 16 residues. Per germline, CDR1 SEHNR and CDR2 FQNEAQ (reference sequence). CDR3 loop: CASSPGDRGNQDTQYF. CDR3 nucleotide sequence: TGTGCCAGCAGCCCAGGGGACAGGGGTAATCAAGATACGCAGTATTTT.

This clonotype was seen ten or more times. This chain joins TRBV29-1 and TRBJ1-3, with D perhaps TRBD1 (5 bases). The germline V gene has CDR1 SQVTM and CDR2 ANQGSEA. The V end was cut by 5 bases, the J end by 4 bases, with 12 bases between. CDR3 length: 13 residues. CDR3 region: CSVTNRGGNTIYF. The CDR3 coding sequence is TGCAGCGTTACCAATAGGGGCGGAAACACCATATATTTT.

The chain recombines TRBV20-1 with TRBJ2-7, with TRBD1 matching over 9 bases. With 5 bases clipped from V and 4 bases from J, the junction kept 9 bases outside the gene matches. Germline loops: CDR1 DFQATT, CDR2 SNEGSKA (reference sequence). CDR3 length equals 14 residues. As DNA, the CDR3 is TGCAGTGCTGGGAGCTACAGGGGGCGTTACGAGCAGTACTTC. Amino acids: CSAGSYRGRYEQYF.